Here is one T cell receptor (beta chain) with its context. This sample was included in a study of blood T cell repertoires in COVID-19. Study context: Some COVID-19 samples were acute and others convalescent; all came from the United States, Italy and Spain. Sources were T cells, B-cell-depleted T cells, or PBMCs; the material itself was cDNA or gDNA.

Authors' methods: Estimates of nucleated cell counts were drawn from the amplification of reference gene primers. The data were produced by immunoSEQ multiplex PCR, yet TCRdb's version contains in-frame clones alone and is incomplete. V and J calls and clone size are given by that table; D and trimming were obtained from the DNA. Here the sample spans about 260,000 clones, about nine tenths being singletons. The germline V and J ends were trimmed by 0 bases and 4 bases, with 17 bases remaining between them. Germline V gene lookup returns CDR1 SGHRS and CDR2 YFSETQ. This CDR3 has 18 residues. The chain links TRBV5-1 to TRBJ2-6; D might be TRBD1 (5 bases). The sequence derives from a woman between 50 and 59 years old who had recovered from COVID-19. Source material: peripheral blood. The CDR3 bases are TGCGCCAGCAGCTTGGATGCAGGGCCCCCGCGGGGGGCCAACGTCCTGACTTTC. Amino acid sequence: CASSLDAGPPRGANVLTF.